This TCR beta chain was recorded in a study of blood T cell repertoires in COVID-19. Study details: Italy, Spain and the United States were the sources of the convalescent and acute COVID-19 samples. T cells, B-cell-depleted T cells, or PBMCs provided the cDNA or gDNA that served as material.

Germline loops: CDR1 SGHVS, CDR2 FNYEAQ. The CDR3 loop spans 11 amino acids. The V end lost 4 bases, the J end lost 8 bases, and 6 bases lay between the germline ends. Measured with immunoSEQ multiplex PCR; TCRdb has only the in-frame clones, and not every one. This table has 200,000 to 250,000 clones, roughly 86% appearing once. Sequencing input: peripheral blood. The gene calls are TRBV7-6 and TRBJ2-1; D ambiguous. The receptor was isolated from a woman in her 50s with active or convalescent COVID-19. DNA for the CDR3: TGTGCCAGCAGCTCAAGCCATGAGCAGTTCTTC. Translating it yields CASSSSHEQFF.